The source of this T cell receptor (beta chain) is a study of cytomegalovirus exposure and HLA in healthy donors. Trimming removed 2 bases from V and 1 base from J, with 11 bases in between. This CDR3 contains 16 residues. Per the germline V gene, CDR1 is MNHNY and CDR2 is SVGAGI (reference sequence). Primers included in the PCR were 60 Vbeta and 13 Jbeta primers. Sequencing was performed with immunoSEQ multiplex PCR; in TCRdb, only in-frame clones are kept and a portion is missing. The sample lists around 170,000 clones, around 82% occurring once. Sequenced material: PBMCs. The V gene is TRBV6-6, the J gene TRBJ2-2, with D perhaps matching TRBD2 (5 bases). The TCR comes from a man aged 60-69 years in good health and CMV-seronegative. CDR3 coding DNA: TGTGCCAGCAGTTACCCGAGCGGACTGAACACCGGGGAGCTGTTTTTT. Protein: CASSYPSGLNTGELFF.